Each of the 19 T cell receptor beta chains below was sequenced from the same sample in a study of T cell changes during pregnancy in multiple sclerosis. TCRdb's table, derived via immunoSEQ multiplex PCR, lists solely in-frame clones and lacks some. This table has about 100,000 clones, about nine tenths appearing once. The source was peripheral blood, collected in the second trimester of pregnancy. Every receptor here comes from a female donor with multiple sclerosis, enrolled in a pregnancy study.

This sequence joins TRBV4-2 and TRBJ2-3; 7 bases line up with TRBD2. The V gene end was trimmed by 6 bases and the J gene end by 7 bases; junction bases not matched to a gene: 19. Germline CDR1 LGHNA, CDR2 YNFKEQ. The CDR3 loop spans 17 amino acids. CDR3 coding DNA: TGTGCCAGCAGTCCAACGGCGGGAGAGGGGAGCACGAATACGCAGTATTTT. It specifies CASSPTAGEGSTNTQYF.

This chain connects TRBV4-1 to TRBJ1-4, with TRBD1 as a possible D gene (5 bases). V dropped 1 base and J dropped 5 bases, with 14 bases sitting between them. The CDR3 is made up of 16 amino acids. Germline V lookup: CDR1 MGHRA, CDR2 YSYEKL. CDR3 region: CASSQVPQVFNEKLFF. CDR3 sequence (DNA): TGCGCCAGCAGCCAAGTCCCACAGGTCTTCAATGAAAAACTGTTTTTT.

The V call is TRBV19, the J call TRBJ2-1; D may be TRBD1 (5 bases). V shed 4 bases and J shed 0 bases, with 16 bases lying between them. Germline lookup yields CDR1 LNHDA and CDR2 SQIVND (reference sequence). The CDR3 consists of 17 residues. CDR3 sequence (DNA): TGTGCCAGTAGTACGCCATTACAGGTTCCCTCCTACAATGAGCAGTTCTTC. It is translated as CASSTPLQVPSYNEQFF.

This clone was observed a few times. CDR3 in DNA: TGTGCCAGCAGCTTGGTCGGGAGGGCCGGTAATGAGCAGTTCTTC. This codes for CASSLVGRAGNEQFF. This sequence joins TRBV5-8 and TRBJ2-1, with 8 bases lining up with TRBD2. V lost 0 bases to trimming and J lost 7 bases; unmatched junction nucleotides: 6. Germline V CDR1 and CDR2: SGHTS, YDEGEE. The CDR3 is 15 residues long.

The chain uses TRBV4-1 and TRBJ2-1; unclear D gene. CDR3 length: 13 amino acids. Germline V gene lookup returns CDR1 MGHRA and CDR2 YSYEKL. Trimming left V 0 bases short and J 3 bases short, with 3 bases between. CDR3 DNA: TGCGCCAGCAGCCAAGAGTACTACAATGAGCAGTTCTTC. Protein sequence: CASSQEYYNEQFF.

This chain joins TRBV18 and TRBJ2-1; 12 bases fit TRBD2. CDR1 is KGHSH and CDR2 is LQKENI in the germline V gene. After removal of 4 bases from V and 7 bases from J, the junction contained 8 bases not matched to a gene. This CDR3 spans 16 amino acids. In DNA, the CDR3 is TGTGCCAGCTCACACAGGACTAGCGGGACACCTAATGAGCAGTTCTTC. It encodes CASSHRTSGTPNEQFF.

This chain uses TRBV5-4 with TRBJ2-6; no firm D call. The CDR3 contains 15 residues. The V end lost 2 bases, the J end lost 0 bases, and 6 bases lay between the germline ends. Germline CDR1 is SGHNT and CDR2 is YYREEE (reference sequence). In DNA form, the CDR3 reads TGTGCCAGCAGCTTACCAGACTCTGGGGCCAACGTCCTGACTTTC. Translating it yields CASSLPDSGANVLTF.

The rearrangement joins TRBV7-8 to TRBJ2-1, with 8 positions matching TRBD2. The CDR3 runs to 19 residues. CDR1 and CDR2 (germline): SGHVS, FQNEAQ. V gave up 5 bases and J gave up 1 base; unmatched junction bases: 16. The CDR3 bases are TGTGCCAGCAGCGGGGTCAGGTGGAAAACTAGCGGATCCTACAATGAGCAGTTCTTC. Translation gives CASSGVRWKTSGSYNEQFF.

V gene TRBV27 combines with J gene TRBJ1-5, with D maybe TRBD1 (6 bases). Germline V gene sequence: CDR1 MNHEY, CDR2 SMNVEV (reference sequence). The CDR3 loop spans 14 amino acids. Trimming left V 4 bases short and J 2 bases short, with 9 bases between. DNA of the CDR3: TGTGCCAGCAGTTCCCGACAGGGCAATCAGCCCCAGCATTTT. This gives the protein CASSSRQGNQPQHF.

The chain carries TRBV28 and TRBJ1-1; 7 bases line up with TRBD1. From germline, CDR1 is MDHEN and CDR2 SYDVKM. This CDR3 has 15 residues. Germline trimming cut 6 bases from V and 7 bases from J; bases unmatched to any gene: 14. CDR3 in DNA: TGTGCCAGCAGGTCAACCGGGACAGACGGGAATGAAGCTTTCTTT. Amino acids: CASRSTGTDGNEAFF.

The chain employs TRBV6-5 and TRBJ2-5, with 7 bases identical to TRBD2. The CDR3 sequence is 16 residues long. V shed 2 bases, J shed 5 bases, and the junction held 11 bases outside the gene matches. CDR1 MNHEY and CDR2 SVGAGI come from the germline V gene. The CDR3 spells CASSYQSLVGGETQYF. The CDR3 DNA sequence: TGTGCCAGCAGTTACCAATCGCTTGTGGGGGGGGAGACCCAGTACTTC.

This clone was seen only once. This rearrangement joins TRBV5-1 to TRBJ1-1, with TRBD1 matching over 7 bases. V shed 4 bases and J 2 bases; nucleotides not matched to a gene: 8. The CDR3 is 15 amino acids. CDR1 SGHRS and CDR2 YFSETQ come from the germline V gene. CDR3 in DNA: TGCGCCAGCAGCCCATTGACAGGGTCAAACACTGAAGCTTTCTTT. It is translated as CASSPLTGSNTEAFF.

The CDR3 DNA reads as TGTGCCAGTAGTATCCCGTCGGGATCCTACAATGAGCAGTTCTTC. It translates to CASSIPSGSYNEQFF. This chain links TRBV19 with TRBJ2-1, with a tentative D call TRBD2 (5 bases). The V end was cut by 3 bases, the J end by 1 base, with 10 bases between. The germline V gene has CDR1 LNHDA and CDR2 SQIVND (reference sequence). The CDR3 runs to 15 residues.

V usage is TRBV28 and J usage is TRBJ2-5; D remains ambiguous. V was trimmed by 4 bases and J by 4 bases, leaving 4 bases between them. Germline V gene sequence: CDR1 MDHEN, CDR2 SYDVKM. The CDR3 has 11 amino acids. The chain's CDR3 is CASSSIETQYF. CDR3 in DNA: TGTGCCAGCAGTTCCATAGAGACCCAGTACTTC.

This chain joins TRBV7-2 and TRBJ2-3; 7 positions agree with TRBD2. The CDR3 sequence is 14 residues long. Germline V gene sequence: CDR1 SGHTA, CDR2 FQGNSA. Trimming at V came to 3 bases and at J to 4 bases, leaving 4 bases not matched to a gene. The CDR3 coding sequence is TGTGCCAGCAGCTTTCGCGGGAGTGCAGATACGCAGTATTTT. Its translation is CASSFRGSADTQYF.

V usage is TRBV18 and J usage is TRBJ1-2, with D possibly being TRBD1 (5 bases). With 0 bases removed from V and 4 bases from J, the gap between germline ends came to 9 bases. The germline V gene has CDR1 KGHSH and CDR2 LQKENI. The CDR3 loop spans 14 amino acids. This CDR3 is CASSPPAGGYGYTF. The DNA of the CDR3 is TGTGCCAGCTCACCACCGGCCGGGGGCTATGGCTACACCTTC.

The rearrangement joins TRBV4-3 to TRBJ2-7; weak D call: TRBD2 (5 bases). The CDR3 covers 18 residues. V lost 4 bases and J lost 7, with 29 bases in between. CDR1 is LGHNA, CDR2 YSLEER, per germline. The CDR3 protein is CASSPQWGDLANPSEQYF. The CDR3 DNA sequence: TGCGCCAGCAGCCCCCAATGGGGTGATCTAGCAAATCCATCAGAGCAGTACTTC.

This chain connects TRBV28 to TRBJ2-7; a weak D match, TRBD1 (6 bases). This CDR3 spans 16 amino acids. Trimming cost V 3 bases and J 0 bases, with 15 bases left between them. CDR1 and CDR2 (germline): MDHEN, SYDVKM. For the CDR3, the DNA is TGTGCCAGCAGTTTTAGCTTGGGGGCTTCCTCCTACGAGCAGTACTTC. As protein: CASSFSLGASSYEQYF.

This clone was seen once. This chain joins TRBV9 and TRBJ2-1; TRBD2 agrees at 9 bases. The germline V gene encodes CDR1 SGDLS and CDR2 YYNGEE. Trimming cost V 3 bases and J 10 bases; bases outside gene matches: 11. The CDR3 length is 15 residues. The CDR3 reads CASSGSSGGRVEQFF. CDR3 bases: TGTGCCAGCAGCGGAAGTAGCGGGGGCCGGGTGGAGCAGTTCTTC.